The source of this TCR beta chain is a study of brain T cells in children with intractable seizures. The CDR3 contains 17 residues. The V end lost 0 bases, the J end lost 4 bases, and 13 bases lay between the germline ends. CDR1 and CDR2 from the germline V gene are MRHNA and SNTAGT. Only in-frame clones appear in the TCRdb table, and some are missing; sequencing was by immunoSEQ multiplex PCR. Counted here are tens of thousands of clones, approximately 94% occurring once; the ten biggest clones make up approximately 1.4%. Source: peripheral blood, taken at surgery. This receptor was taken from a boy younger than two with tuberous sclerosis and intractable seizures. This sequence joins TRBV6-4 and TRBJ1-6, with unresolved D. CDR3 bases: TGTGCCAGCAGTGACTCTCTACTGACGGGGTATAATTCACCCCTCCACTTT. Amino acid sequence: CASSDSLLTGYNSPLHF.